The 15 T cell receptor beta chains in this list originate from one sample, sequenced in a study of blood T cell repertoires in COVID-19. The repertoire was sequenced with immunoSEQ multiplex PCR; TCRdb's copy has only in-frame clones and lacks some. This sample yields about 160,000 clones, of which around 92% are seen a single time; about 5.3% belongs to the top ten. Sequencing was carried out using peripheral blood. The origin of the receptors is a young man with COVID-19, enrolled during active disease.

This chain links TRBV5-6 with TRBJ2-7; D is possibly TRBD1 (5 bases). The CDR3 contains 14 residues. CDR1 and CDR2 from the germline V gene are SGHDT and YYEEEE. Trimming left V 0 bases short and J 4 bases short, with 11 bases between. CDR3 nucleotide sequence: TGTGCCAGCAGCTTGGGTCAGGGTAGATACGAGCAGTACTTC. Protein sequence: CASSLGQGRYEQYF. Together with reference TRBV5-6 and TRBJ2-7, the CDR3 gives the full variable domain: DAGVTQSPTHLIKTRGQQVTLRCSPKSGHDTVSWYQQALGQGPQFIFQYYEEEERQRGNFPDRFSGHQFPNYSSELNVNALLLGDSALYLCASSLGQGRYEQYFGPGTRLTVT.

This clone was seen more than once but under ten times. This sequence joins TRBV6-5 and TRBJ1-2; tentative D call: TRBD1 (5 bases). The CDR3 is 15 amino acids. Deletions cut 6 bases from V and 2 bases from J, with 16 bases between. Germline CDR1 is MNHEY and CDR2 is SVGAGI. Here the CDR3 reads CASSLVPGLNYGYTF. For the CDR3, the DNA is TGTGCCAGCAGCCTCGTGCCAGGGCTAAACTATGGCTACACCTTC.

This clone was seen a single time. This chain uses TRBV2 with TRBJ1-4; D gene uncertain. From germline, CDR1 is SNHLY and CDR2 FYNNEI. This CDR3 is 15 amino acids long. V lost 0 bases and J 6 bases, leaving 11 bases between the germline ends. The DNA of the CDR3 is TGTGCCAGCAGTGAAGCGCGAGAAACCTATGAAAAACTGTTTTTT. It is translated as CASSEARETYEKLFF.

Here the CDR3 reads CASSYGARNQPQHF. In nucleotides, the CDR3 is TGTGCCAGCAGTTACGGGGCCCGTAATCAGCCCCAGCATTTT. The chain couples TRBV6-5 to TRBJ1-5; tentative D call: TRBD1 (5 bases). The CDR3 is made up of 14 amino acids. With 2 bases removed from V and 4 bases from J, the gap between germline ends came to 9 bases. The V gene's germline CDR1 is MNHEY and CDR2 SVGAGI.

The chain uses TRBV7-9 and TRBJ1-2, with TRBD1 as a possible D gene (5 bases). The CDR3 spans 15 residues. V lost 0 bases and J lost 7, with 15 bases in between. CDR1 and CDR2 (germline): SEHNR, FQNEAQ (reference sequence). CDR3 sequence reads: CASSLAGGAGGGYTF. CDR3 coding DNA: TGTGCCAGCAGCTTAGCGGGCGGCGCGGGGGGTGGCTACACCTTC. Filled out from reference TRBV7-9 and TRBJ1-2, the complete variable domain reads DTGVSQNPRHKITKRGQNVTFRCDPISEHNRLYWYRQTLGQGPEFLTYFQNEAQLEKSRLLSDRFSAERPKGSFSTLEIQRTEQGDSAMYLCASSLAGGAGGGYTFGSGTRLTVV.

This sequence joins TRBV4-3 and TRBJ1-4; D is unresolved. The V and J ends lost 0 bases and 0 bases respectively, with 8 bases between them. Per germline, CDR1 LGHNA and CDR2 YSLEER. The CDR3 length is 16 residues. The CDR3 protein is CASSQEAGATNEKLFF. In DNA form, the CDR3 reads TGCGCCAGCAGCCAAGAAGCAGGCGCAACTAATGAAAAACTGTTTTTT.

The V and J genes are TRBV13 and TRBJ1-1, with a possible D match to TRBD1 (6 bases). Trimming cost V 4 bases and J 0 bases, with 15 bases left between them. CDR3 length: 16 residues. Germline values: CDR1 PRHDT, CDR2 FYEKMQ (reference sequence). The DNA for the CDR3 is TGTGCCAGCAGCTATGGACAGACCCTTATGAACACTGAAGCTTTCTTT. It yields the protein CASSYGQTLMNTEAFF.

This chain uses TRBV18 with TRBJ1-3; 10 bases are a match to TRBD1. Germline-derived CDR1 and CDR2 are KGHSH and LQKENI. The length of the CDR3 is 15 residues. The V and J ends lost 3 bases and 4 bases, in that order; junction bases with no gene match: 3. This chain's CDR3 is CASSPGTGVGNTIYF. The CDR3 DNA reads as TGTGCCAGCTCACCCGGGACAGGGGTCGGAAACACCATATATTTT.

This chain uses TRBV5-1 with TRBJ2-3, with TRBD2 matching 14 bases. This CDR3 is 16 amino acids long. V was pared by 5 bases and J by 5 bases, with 7 bases of the junction left unmatched. Germline V gene data show CDR1 as SGHRS and CDR2 as YFSETQ. The CDR3 protein is CASRPGTSGSRDTQYF. The CDR3 DNA reads TGCGCCAGCAGGCCTGGGACTAGCGGGAGTAGAGATACGCAGTATTTT.

The chain carries TRBV5-6 and TRBJ1-1, with 7 bases that match TRBD1. The CDR3 runs 14 residues. The germline CDR1 and CDR2 sequences are SGHDT and YYEEEE. V was clipped by 0 bases and J by 4 bases; unmatched bases: 3. CDR3 in amino acids: CASSLGQGGTEAFF. The CDR3 DNA follows: TGTGCCAGCAGCTTGGGACAGGGTGGCACTGAAGCTTTCTTT. Using reference TRBV5-6 and TRBJ1-1 for the parts outside the CDR3, the full variable domain is DAGVTQSPTHLIKTRGQQVTLRCSPKSGHDTVSWYQQALGQGPQFIFQYYEEEERQRGNFPDRFSGHQFPNYSSELNVNALLLGDSALYLCASSLGQGGTEAFFGQGTRLTVV.

The genes are TRBV15 and TRBJ2-7; 15 positions agree with TRBD2. The length of the CDR3 is 17 residues. Germline V CDR1 and CDR2: LNHNV, YYDKDF (reference sequence). Losses at the gene ends were 4 bases for V and 2 bases for J; bases not matched to a gene: 6. The CDR3 spells CATSTWTSGRAPYEQYF. CDR3 in DNA: TGTGCCACCAGCACCTGGACTAGCGGGAGGGCCCCCTACGAGCAGTACTTC.

The chain is built from TRBV7-2 and TRBJ1-6; the match to TRBD1 covers 7 bases. The CDR3 totals 16 residues. The trim removed 5 bases at V and 7 bases at J, leaving 11 bases unmatched. Germline V CDR1 and CDR2: SGHTA, FQGNSA. CDR3 sequence: CASSLRSPGGNSPLHF. The CDR3 nucleotides read TGTGCCAGCAGCCTCCGTTCGCCAGGGGGGAATTCACCCCTCCACTTT.

The chain links TRBV25-1 to TRBJ2-1; 12 bases agree with TRBD1. This CDR3 contains 17 residues. Trimming removed 8 bases from V and 8 bases from J; junction bases left unmatched: 16. CDR1 is MGHDK, CDR2 SYGVNS, per germline. The CDR3: CASRAITGTGGSDEQFF. Written as DNA, the CDR3 is TGTGCCAGCCGAGCAATTACCGGGACAGGGGGCAGCGATGAGCAGTTCTTC.

V is TRBV19 and J is TRBJ2-7; 9 bases are shared with TRBD2. This CDR3 has 15 residues. The germline CDR1 and CDR2 sequences are LNHDA and SQIVND (reference sequence). Unmatched junction bases numbered 6, after V lost 6 bases and J lost 0 bases. The CDR3 bases are TGTGCCAGTAGCTTAGCGGGGGAACCCTCCTACGAGCAGTACTTC. Protein sequence: CASSLAGEPSYEQYF. The whole variable domain, remainder taken from reference TRBV19 and TRBJ2-7, is DGGITQSPKYLFRKEGQNVTLSCEQNLNHDAMYWYRQDPGQGLRLIYYSQIVNDFQKGDIAEGYSVSREKKESFPLTVTSAQKNPTAFYLCASSLAGEPSYEQYFGPGTRLTVT.

The chain carries TRBV9 and TRBJ2-7, with D unclear. Looked up from germline, CDR1 is SGDLS and CDR2 is YYNGEE. The V and J ends lost 4 bases and 0 bases respectively, with 8 bases between them. CDR3 length: 13 residues. CDR3 in DNA: TGTGCCAGCAGCCCGTATCCCTCCTACGAGCAGTACTTC. This sequence encodes CASSPYPSYEQYF.